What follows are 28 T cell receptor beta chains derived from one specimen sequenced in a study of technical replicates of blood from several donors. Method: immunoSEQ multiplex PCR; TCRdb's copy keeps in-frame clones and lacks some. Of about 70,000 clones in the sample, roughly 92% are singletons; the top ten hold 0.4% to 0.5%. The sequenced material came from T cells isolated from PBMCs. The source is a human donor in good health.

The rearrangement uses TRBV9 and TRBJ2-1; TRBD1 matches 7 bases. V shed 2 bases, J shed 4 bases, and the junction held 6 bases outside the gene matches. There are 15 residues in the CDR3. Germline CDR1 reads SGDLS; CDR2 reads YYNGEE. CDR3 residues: CASSVSGQVYNEQFF. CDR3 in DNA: TGTGCCAGCAGCGTCTCAGGACAGGTTTACAATGAGCAGTTCTTC.

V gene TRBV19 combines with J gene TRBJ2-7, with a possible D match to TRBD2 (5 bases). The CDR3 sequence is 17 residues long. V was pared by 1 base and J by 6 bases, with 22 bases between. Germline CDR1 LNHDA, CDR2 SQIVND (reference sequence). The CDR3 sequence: CASSIVGEDFWVSEQYF. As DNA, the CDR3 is TGTGCCAGTAGTATAGTGGGTGAGGACTTTTGGGTCTCCGAGCAGTACTTC.

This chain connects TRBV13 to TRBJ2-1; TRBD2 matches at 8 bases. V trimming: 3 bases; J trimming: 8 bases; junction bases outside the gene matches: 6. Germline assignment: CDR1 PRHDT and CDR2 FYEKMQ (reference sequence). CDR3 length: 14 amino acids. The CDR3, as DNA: TGTGCCAGCAGCTTGGGTAGCGGGACATATGAGCAGTTCTTC. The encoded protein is CASSLGSGTYEQFF.

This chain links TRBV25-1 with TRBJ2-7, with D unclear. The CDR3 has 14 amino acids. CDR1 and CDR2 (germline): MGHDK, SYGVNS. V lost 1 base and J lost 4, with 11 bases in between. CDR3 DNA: TGTGCCAGCAGTGAATCCCGACCCGGGTACGAGCAGTACTTC. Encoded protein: CASSESRPGYEQYF.

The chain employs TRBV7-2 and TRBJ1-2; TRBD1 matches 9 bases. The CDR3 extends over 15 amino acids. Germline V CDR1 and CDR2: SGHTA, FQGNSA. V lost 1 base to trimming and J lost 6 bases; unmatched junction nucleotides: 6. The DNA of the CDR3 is TGTGCCAGCAGCTTAGGGGTCGGGACAGGGAATGGCTACACCTTC. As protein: CASSLGVGTGNGYTF.

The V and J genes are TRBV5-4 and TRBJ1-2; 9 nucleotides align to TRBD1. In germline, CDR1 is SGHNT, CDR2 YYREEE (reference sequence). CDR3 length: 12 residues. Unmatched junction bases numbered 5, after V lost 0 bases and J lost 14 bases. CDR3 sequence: CASSLVQGARTF. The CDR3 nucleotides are TGTGCCAGCAGCTTGGTACAGGGGGCCAGGACCTTC.

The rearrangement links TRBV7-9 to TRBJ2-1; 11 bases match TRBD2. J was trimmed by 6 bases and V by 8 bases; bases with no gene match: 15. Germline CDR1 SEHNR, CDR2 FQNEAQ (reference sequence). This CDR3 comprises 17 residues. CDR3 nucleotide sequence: TGTGCCAGCCAGTCGGAGCCGGGACTAGCGGACTTCAATGAGCAGTTCTTC. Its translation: CASQSEPGLADFNEQFF.

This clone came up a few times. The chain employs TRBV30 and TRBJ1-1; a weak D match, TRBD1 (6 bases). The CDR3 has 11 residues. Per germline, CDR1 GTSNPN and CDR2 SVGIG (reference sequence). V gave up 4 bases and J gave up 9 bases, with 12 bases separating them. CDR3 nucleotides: TGTGCCTGGACGTCTGGGACAAAAGCTTTCTTT. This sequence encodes CAWTSGTKAFF.

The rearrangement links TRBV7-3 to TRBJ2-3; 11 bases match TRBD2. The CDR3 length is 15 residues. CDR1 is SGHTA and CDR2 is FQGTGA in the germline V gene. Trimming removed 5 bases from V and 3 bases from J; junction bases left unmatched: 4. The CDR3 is CASSRTSGSTDTQYF. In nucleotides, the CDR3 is TGTGCCAGCAGCCGTACTAGCGGGAGTACAGATACGCAGTATTTT.

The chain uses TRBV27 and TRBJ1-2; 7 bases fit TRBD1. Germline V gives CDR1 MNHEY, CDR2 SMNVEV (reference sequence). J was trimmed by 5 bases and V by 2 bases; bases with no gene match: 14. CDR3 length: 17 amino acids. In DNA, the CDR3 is TGTGCCAGCAGTTTACAGACAGGGAAAATTTCGCTTTATGGCTACACCTTC. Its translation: CASSLQTGKISLYGYTF.

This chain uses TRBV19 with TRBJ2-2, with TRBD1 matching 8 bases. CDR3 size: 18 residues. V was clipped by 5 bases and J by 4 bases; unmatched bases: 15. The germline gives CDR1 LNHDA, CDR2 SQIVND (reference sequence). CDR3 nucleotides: TGTGCCAGTAGTCTTACTCGGACAGGGCCTAAACCCACCGGGGAGCTGTTTTTT. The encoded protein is CASSLTRTGPKPTGELFF.

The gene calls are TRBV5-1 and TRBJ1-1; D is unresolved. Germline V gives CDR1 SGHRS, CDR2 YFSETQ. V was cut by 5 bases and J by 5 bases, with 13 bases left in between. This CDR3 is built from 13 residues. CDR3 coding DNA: TGCGCCAGCAGGTCCCTTCCGGGGACTGAAGCTTTCTTT. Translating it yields CASRSLPGTEAFF.

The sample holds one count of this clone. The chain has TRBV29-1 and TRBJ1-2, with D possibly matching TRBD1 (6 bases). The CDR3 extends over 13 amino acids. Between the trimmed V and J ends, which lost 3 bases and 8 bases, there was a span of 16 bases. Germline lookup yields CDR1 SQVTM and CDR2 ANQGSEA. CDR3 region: CSVDQFTGRGYTF. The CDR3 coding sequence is TGCAGCGTTGATCAGTTTACAGGGAGAGGCTACACCTTC. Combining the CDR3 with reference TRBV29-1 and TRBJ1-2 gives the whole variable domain SAVISQKPSRDICQRGTSLTIQCQVDSQVTMMFWYRQQPGQSLTLIATANQGSEATYESGFVIDKFPISRPNLTFSTLTVSNMSPEDSSIYLCSVDQFTGRGYTFGSGTRLTVV.

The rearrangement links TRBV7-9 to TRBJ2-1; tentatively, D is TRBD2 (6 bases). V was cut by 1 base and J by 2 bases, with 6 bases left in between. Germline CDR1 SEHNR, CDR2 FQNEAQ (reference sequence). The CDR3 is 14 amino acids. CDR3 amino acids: CASSLGTTYNEQFF. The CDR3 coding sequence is TGTGCCAGCAGCTTAGGGACTACCTACAATGAGCAGTTCTTC.

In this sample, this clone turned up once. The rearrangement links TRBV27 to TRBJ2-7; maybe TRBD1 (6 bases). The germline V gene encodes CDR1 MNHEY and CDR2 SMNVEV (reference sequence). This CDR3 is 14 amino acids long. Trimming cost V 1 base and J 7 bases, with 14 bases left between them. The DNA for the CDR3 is TGTGCCAGCAGTTTATGGCAGGGGCCGGGGGAGCAGTACTTC. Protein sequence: CASSLWQGPGEQYF.

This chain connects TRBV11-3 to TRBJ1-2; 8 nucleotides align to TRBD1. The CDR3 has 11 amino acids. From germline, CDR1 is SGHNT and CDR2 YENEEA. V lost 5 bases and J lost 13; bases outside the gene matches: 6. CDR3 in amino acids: CASSPGTGSTF. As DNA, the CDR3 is TGTGCCAGCAGCCCCGGGACAGGCAGCACCTTC.

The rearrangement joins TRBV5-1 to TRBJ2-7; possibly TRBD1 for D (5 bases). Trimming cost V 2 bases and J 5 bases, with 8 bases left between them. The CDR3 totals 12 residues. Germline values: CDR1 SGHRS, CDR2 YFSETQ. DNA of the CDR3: TGCGCCAGCAGCTTTCAGGGAAACGAGCAGTACTTC. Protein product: CASSFQGNEQYF. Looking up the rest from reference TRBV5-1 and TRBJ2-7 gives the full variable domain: KAGVTQTPRYLIKTRGQQVTLSCSPISGHRSVSWYQQTPGQGLQFLFEYFSETQRNKGNFPGRFSGRQFSNSRSEMNVSTLELGDSALYLCASSFQGNEQYFGPGTRLTVT.

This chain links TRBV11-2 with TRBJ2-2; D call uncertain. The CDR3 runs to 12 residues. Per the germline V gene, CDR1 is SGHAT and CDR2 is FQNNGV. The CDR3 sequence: CAVRLFTGELFF. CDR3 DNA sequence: TGTGCAGTCAGACTCTTTACCGGGGAGCTGTTTTTT.

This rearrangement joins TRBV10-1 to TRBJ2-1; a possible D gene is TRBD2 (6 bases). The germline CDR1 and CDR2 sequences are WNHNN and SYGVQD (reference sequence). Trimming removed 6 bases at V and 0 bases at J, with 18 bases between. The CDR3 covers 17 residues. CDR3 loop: CASSPLLASSSYNEQFF. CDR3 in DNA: TGCGCCAGCAGCCCCCTACTAGCATCCAGCTCCTACAATGAGCAGTTCTTC.

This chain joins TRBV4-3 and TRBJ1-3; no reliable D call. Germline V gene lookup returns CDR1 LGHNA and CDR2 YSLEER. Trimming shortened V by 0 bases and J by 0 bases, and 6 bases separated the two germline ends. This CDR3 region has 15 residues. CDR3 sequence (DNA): TGCGCCAGCAGCCAAGATCGAGCCTCTGGAAACACCATATATTTT. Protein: CASSQDRASGNTIYF.

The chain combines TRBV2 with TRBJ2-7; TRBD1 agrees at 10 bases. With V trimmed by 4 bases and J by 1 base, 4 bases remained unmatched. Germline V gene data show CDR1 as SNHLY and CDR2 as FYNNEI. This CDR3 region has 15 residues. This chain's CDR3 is CASSVGDRGSYEQYF. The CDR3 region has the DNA TGTGCCAGCAGTGTAGGGGACAGGGGTTCCTACGAGCAGTACTTC.

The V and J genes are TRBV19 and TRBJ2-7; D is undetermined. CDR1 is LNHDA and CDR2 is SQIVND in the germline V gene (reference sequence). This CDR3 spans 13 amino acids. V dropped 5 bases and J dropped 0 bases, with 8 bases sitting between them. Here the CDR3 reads CASSRRPSYEQYF. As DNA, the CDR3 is TGTGCCAGTAGTCGCAGGCCCTCCTACGAGCAGTACTTC.

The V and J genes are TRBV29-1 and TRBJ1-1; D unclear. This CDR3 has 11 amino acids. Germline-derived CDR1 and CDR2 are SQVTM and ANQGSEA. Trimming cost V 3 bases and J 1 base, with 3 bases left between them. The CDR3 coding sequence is TGCAGCGTTGAGAGGAACACTGAAGCTTTCTTT. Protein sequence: CSVERNTEAFF.

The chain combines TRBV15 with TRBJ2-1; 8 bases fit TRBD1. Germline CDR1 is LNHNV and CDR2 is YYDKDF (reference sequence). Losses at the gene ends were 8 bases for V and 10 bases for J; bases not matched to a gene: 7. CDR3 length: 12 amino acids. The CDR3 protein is CATETGVGEQFF. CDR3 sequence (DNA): TGTGCCACCGAGACAGGGGTTGGAGAGCAGTTCTTC.

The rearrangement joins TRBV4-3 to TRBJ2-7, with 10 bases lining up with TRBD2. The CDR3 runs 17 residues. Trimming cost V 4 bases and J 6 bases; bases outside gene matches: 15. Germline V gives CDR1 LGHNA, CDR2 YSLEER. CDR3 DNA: TGCGCCAGCAGCCGTAGGCTAGCGGGAGCATCGTGGGGCGAGCAGTACTTC. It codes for CASSRRLAGASWGEQYF.

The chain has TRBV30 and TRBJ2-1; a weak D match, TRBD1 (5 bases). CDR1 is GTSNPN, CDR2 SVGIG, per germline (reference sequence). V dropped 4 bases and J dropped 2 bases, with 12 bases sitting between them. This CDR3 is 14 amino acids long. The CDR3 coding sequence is TGTGCCTGGATGGGCAGGGAAACCTACAATGAGCAGTTCTTC. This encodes CAWMGRETYNEQFF.

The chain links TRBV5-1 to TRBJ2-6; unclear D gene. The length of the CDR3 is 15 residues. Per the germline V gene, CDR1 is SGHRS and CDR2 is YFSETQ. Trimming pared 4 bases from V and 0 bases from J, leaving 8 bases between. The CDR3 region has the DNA TGCGCCAGCAGCCCGACGGGCTCTGGGGCCAACGTCCTGACTTTC. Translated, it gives CASSPTGSGANVLTF.

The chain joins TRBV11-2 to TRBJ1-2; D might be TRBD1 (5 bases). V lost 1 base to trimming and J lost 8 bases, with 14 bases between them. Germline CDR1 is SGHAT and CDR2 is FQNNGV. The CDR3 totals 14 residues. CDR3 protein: CASSLGSRGGGYTF. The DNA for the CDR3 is TGTGCCAGCAGCTTAGGGTCTAGGGGTGGGGGCTACACCTTC.